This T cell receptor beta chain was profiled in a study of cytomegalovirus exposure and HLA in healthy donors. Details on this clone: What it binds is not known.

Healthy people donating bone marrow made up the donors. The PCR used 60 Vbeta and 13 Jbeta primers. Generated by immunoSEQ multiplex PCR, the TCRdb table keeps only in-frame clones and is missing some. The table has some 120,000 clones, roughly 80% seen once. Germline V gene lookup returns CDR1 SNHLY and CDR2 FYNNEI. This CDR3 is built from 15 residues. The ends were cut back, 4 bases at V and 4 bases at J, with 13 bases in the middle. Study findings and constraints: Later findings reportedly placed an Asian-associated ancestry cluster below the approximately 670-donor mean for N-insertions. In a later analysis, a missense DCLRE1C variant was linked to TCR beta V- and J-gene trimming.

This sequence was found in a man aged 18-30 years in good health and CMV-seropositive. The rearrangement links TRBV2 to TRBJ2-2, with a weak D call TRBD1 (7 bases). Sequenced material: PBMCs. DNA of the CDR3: TGTGCCAGCAGTGTCGACAGGGAGGTCACCGGGGAGCTGTTTTTT. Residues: CASSVDREVTGELFF.